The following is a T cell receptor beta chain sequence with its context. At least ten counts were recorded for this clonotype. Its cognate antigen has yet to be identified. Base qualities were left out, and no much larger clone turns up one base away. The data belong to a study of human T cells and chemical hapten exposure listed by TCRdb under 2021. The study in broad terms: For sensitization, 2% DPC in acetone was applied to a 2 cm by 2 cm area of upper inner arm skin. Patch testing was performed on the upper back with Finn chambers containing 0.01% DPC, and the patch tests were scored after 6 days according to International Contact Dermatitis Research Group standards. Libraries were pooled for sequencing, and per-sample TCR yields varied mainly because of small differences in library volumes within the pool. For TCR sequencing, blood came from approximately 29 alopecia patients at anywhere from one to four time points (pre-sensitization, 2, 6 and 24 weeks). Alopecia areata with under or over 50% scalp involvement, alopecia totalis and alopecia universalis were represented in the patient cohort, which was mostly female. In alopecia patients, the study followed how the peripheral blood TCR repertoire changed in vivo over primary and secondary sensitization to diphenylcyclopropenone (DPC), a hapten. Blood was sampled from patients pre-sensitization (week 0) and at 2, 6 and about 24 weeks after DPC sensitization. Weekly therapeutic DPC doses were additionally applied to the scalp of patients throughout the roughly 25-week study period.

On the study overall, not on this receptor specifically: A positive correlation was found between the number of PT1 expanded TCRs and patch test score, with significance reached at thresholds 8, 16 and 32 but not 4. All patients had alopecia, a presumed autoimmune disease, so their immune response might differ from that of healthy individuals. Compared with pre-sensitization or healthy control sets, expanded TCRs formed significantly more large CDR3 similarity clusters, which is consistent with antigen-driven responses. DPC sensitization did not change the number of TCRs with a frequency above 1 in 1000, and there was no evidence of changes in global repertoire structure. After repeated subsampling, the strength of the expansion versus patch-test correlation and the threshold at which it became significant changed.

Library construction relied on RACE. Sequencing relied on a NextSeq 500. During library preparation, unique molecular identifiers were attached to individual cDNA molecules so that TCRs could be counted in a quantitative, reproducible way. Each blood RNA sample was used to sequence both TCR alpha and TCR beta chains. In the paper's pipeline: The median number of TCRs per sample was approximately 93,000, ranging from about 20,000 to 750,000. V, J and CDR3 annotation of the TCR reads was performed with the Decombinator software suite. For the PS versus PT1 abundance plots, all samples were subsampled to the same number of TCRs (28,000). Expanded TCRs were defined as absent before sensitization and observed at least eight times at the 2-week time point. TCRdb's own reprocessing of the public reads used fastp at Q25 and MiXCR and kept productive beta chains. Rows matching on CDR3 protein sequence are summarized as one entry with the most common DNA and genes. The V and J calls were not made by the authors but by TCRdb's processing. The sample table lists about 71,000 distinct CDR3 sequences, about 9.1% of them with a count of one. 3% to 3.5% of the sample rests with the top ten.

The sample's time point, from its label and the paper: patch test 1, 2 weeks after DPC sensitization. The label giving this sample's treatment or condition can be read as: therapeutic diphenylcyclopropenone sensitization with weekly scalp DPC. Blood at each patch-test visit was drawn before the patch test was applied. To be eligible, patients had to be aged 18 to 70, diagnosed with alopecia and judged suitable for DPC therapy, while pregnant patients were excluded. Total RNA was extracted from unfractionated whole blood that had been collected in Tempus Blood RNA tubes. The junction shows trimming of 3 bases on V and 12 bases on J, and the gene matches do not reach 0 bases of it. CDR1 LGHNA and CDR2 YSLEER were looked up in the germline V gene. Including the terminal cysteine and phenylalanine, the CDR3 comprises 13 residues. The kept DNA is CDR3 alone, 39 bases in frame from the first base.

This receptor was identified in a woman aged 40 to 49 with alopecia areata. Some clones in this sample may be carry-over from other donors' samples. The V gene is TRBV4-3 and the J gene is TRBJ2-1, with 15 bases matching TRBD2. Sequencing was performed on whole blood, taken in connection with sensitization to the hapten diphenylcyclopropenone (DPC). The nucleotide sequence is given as TGCGCCAGCAGCCAGGGACTAGCGGGGGGGCAGTTCTTC. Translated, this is CASSQGLAGGQFF.